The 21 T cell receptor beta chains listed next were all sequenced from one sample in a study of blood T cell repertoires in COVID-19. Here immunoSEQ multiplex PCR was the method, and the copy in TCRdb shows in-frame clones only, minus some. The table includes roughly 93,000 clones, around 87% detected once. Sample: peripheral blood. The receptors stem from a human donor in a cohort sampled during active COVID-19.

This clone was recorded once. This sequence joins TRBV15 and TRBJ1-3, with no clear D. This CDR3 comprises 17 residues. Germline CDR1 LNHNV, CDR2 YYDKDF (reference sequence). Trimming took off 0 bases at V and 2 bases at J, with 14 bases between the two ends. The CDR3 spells CATSRDNPITAGNTIYF. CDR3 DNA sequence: TGTGCCACCAGCAGAGATAACCCGATTACGGCTGGAAACACCATATATTTT.

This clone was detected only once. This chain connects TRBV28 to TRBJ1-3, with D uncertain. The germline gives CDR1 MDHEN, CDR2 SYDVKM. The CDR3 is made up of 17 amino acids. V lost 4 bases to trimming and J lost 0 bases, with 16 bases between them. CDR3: CASSWGDNYDSGNTIYF. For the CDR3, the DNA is TGTGCCAGCAGTTGGGGAGACAACTATGACTCTGGAAACACCATATATTTT.

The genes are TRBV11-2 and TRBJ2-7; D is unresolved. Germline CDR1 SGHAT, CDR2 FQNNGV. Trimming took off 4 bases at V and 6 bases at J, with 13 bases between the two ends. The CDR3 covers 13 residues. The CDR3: CASSSPRLPEQYF. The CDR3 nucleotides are TGTGCCAGCAGCTCCCCGAGGCTTCCCGAGCAGTACTTC.

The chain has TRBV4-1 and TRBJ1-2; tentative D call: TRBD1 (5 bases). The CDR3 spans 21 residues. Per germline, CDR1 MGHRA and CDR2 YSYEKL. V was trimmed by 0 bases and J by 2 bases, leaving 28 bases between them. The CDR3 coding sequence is TGCGCCAGCAGCCAAGAACTTGCCGGTAGGGGCGCCGCGCTGTTGAACTATGGCTACACCTTC. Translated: CASSQELAGRGAALLNYGYTF.

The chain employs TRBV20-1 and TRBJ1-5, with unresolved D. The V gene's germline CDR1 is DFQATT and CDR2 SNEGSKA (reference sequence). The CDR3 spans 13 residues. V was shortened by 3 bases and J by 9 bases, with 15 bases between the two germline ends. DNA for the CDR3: TGCAGTGCTAGTCAGGCGGGTTTAGGGCCCCAGCATTTT. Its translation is CSASQAGLGPQHF.

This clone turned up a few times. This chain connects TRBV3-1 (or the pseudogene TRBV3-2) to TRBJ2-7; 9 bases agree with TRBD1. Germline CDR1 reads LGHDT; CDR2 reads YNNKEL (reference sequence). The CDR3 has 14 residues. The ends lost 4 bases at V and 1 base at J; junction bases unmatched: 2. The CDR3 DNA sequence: TGTGCCAGCAGCCTTGGGACAGGGTCCTACGAGCAGTACTTC. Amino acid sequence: CASSLGTGSYEQYF.

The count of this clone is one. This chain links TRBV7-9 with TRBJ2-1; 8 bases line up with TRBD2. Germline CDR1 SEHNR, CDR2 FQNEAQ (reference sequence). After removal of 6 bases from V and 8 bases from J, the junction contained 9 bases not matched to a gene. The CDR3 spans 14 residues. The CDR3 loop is CASSFPGLVDEQFF. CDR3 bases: TGTGCCAGCAGTTTTCCGGGACTAGTGGATGAGCAGTTCTTC.

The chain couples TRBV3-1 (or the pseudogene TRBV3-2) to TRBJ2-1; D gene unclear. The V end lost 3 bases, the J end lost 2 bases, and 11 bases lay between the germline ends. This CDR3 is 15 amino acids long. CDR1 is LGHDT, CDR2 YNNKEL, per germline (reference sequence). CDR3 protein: CASSHGSQTYNEQFF. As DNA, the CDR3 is TGTGCCAGCAGCCATGGTTCCCAGACCTACAATGAGCAGTTCTTC.

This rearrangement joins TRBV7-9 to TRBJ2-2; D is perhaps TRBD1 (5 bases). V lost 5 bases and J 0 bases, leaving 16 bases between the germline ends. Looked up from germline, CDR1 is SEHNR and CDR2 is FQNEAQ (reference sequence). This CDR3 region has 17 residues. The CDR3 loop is CASSPPGVGANTGELFF. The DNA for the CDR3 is TGTGCCAGCAGCCCCCCGGGCGTAGGGGCGAACACCGGGGAGCTGTTTTTT.

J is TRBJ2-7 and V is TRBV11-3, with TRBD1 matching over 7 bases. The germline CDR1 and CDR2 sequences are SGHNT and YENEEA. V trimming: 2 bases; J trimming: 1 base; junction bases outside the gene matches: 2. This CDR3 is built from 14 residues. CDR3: CASSLRGQSYEQYF. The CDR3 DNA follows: TGTGCCAGCAGCTTAAGGGGACAGTCCTACGAGCAGTACTTC.

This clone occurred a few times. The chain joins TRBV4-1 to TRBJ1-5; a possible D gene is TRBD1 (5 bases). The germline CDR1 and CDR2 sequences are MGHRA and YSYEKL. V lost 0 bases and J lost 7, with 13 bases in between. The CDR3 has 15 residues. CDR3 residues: CASSQDQGQGQPQHF. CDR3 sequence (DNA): TGCGCCAGCAGCCAAGATCAGGGTCAGGGCCAGCCCCAGCATTTT.

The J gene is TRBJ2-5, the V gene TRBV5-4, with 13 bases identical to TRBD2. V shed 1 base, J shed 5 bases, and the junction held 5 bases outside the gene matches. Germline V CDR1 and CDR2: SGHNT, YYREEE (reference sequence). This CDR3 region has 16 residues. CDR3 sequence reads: CASSLTSGRAKETQYF. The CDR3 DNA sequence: TGTGCCAGCAGCTTGACTAGCGGGAGGGCCAAGGAGACCCAGTACTTC.

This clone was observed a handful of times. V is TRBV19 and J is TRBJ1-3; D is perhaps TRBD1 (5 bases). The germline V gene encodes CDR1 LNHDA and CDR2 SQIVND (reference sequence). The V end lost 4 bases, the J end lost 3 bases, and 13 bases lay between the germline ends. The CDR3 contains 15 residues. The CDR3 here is CASSKGRQLGNTIYF. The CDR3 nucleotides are TGTGCCAGTAGTAAAGGACGACAGCTTGGAAACACCATATATTTT.

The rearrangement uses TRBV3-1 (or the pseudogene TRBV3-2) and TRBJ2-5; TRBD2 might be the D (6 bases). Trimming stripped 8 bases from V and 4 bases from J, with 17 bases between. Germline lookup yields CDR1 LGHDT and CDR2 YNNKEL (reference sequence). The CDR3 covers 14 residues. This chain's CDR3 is CASLEEGKLETQYF. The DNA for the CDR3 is TGTGCCAGCCTTGAGGAGGGAAAGTTAGAGACCCAGTACTTC.

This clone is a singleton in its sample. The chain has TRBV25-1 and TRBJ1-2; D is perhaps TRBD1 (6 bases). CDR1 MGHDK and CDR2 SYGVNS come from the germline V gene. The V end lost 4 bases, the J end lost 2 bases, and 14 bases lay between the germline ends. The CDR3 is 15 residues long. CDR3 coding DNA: TGTGCCAGCAGTGCGGGGGGAGGGGGAAACTATGGCTACACCTTC. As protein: CASSAGGGGNYGYTF.

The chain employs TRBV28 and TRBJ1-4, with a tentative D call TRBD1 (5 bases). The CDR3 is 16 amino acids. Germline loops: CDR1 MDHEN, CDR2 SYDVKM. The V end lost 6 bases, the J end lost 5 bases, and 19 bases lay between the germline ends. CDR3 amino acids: CASSPGTLIGNEKLFF. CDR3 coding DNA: TGTGCCAGCAGCCCCGGGACTCTAATCGGGAATGAAAAACTGTTTTTT.

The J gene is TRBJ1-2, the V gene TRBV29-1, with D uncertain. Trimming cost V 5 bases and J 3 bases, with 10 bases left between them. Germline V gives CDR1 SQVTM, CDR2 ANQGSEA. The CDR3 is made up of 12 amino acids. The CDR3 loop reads CSVIGSHYGYTF. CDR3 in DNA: TGCAGCGTTATCGGGAGCCACTATGGCTACACCTTC.

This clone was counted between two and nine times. This chain's CDR3 is CASSANVQQSLWDGYTF. CDR3 nucleotide sequence: TGTGCCAGCAGCGCGAATGTACAGCAGTCCCTTTGGGATGGCTACACCTTC. The chain has TRBV5-4 and TRBJ1-2; the D is unclear. The length of the CDR3 is 17 residues. The V and J ends lost 4 bases and 6 bases respectively, with 25 bases between them. CDR1 is SGHNT, CDR2 YYREEE, per germline (reference sequence). Full variable domain (rest looked up from reference TRBV5-4 and TRBJ1-2): ETGVTQSPTHLIKTRGQQVTLRCSSQSGHNTVSWYQQALGQGPQFIFQYYREEENGRGNFPPRFSGLQFPNYSSELNVNALELDDSALYLCASSANVQQSLWDGYTFGSGTRLTVV.

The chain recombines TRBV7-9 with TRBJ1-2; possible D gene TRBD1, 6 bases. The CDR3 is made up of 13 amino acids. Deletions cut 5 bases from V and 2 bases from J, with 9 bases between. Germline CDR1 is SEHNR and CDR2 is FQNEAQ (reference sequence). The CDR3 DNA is TGTGCCAGCAGCCTCGGGACAAACTATGGCTACACCTTC. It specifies CASSLGTNYGYTF.

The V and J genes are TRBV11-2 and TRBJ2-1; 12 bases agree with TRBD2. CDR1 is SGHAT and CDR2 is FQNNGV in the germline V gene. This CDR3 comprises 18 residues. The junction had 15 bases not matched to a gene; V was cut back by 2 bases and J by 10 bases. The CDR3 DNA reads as TGTGCCAGCAGCTTATCCAAAATCTCTAGCGGGAGGGATGACGAGCAGTTCTTC. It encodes CASSLSKISSGRDDEQFF.

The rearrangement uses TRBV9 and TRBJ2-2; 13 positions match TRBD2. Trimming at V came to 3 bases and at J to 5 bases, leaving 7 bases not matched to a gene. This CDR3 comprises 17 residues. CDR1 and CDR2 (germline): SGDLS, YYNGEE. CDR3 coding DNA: TGTGCCAGCAGCGGGCGGACTAGCGGGAGTCAGACCGGGGAGCTGTTTTTT. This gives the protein CASSGRTSGSQTGELFF.